This is a list of T cell receptor beta chains from one sample in a study of response to subunit inactivated influenza vaccine. TCRdb re-derived calls from the RT-PCR reads in MiXCR, one entry per CDR3 protein. Counted here are about 500,000 distinct CDR3 sequences, approximately 15% occurring once; the ten biggest clones make up about 3%. The source was CD4+ T cells sorted from PBMCs, collected less than 30 months after vaccination. These receptors came from a man aged 45 to 75 who received an inactivated influenza vaccine. Each CDR3 is given with its conserved first and last residue. The order of the fields is clone size, V gene, J gene, D gene, CDR3 DNA, CDR3 protein. A D gene is named only where the DNA matches it firmly. Size values are once, few and many counts, or a class for expanded clones, and some rows have none.

>.|TRBV2|TRBJ2-2|.
TGTGCCAGCAGCGACCCGGGACTTAAGAACACCGGGGAGCTGTTTTTT
CASSDPGLKNTGELFF
>many|TRBV12-3/TRBV12-4|TRBJ2-1|TRBD2
TGTGCCAGCAGTCCTAGCGGGGGGAACAATGAGCAGTTCTTC
CASSPSGGNNEQFF
>few|TRBV5-5|TRBJ2-1|TRBD1
TGTGCCAGCAGCTGGGGACAGGGGGCTGGCGAGCAGTTCTTC
CASSWGQGAGEQFF
>.|TRBV2|TRBJ2-7|.
TGTGCCAGCAACCTATTAGACAGTTACGAGCAGTACTTC
CASNLLDSYEQYF
>.|TRBV4-2|TRBJ2-7|TRBD1
TGTGCCAGCAGCCAGATACAGGGGGCGAAGGCCTACGAGCAGTACTTC
CASSQIQGAKAYEQYF
>.|TRBV5-1|TRBJ2-3|TRBD2
TGCGCCAGCAGCGATATACTAGCGGGAGAGGCAGATACGCAGTATTTT
CASSDILAGEADTQYF
>many|TRBV4-3|TRBJ2-2|.
TGCGCCAGCAGCCCGTTTAACCCCGGGGAGCTGTTTTTT
CASSPFNPGELFF
>few|TRBV20-1|TRBJ2-7|TRBD2
TGCAGTGCTAGAAGACTAGCGGGGATCTCCTACGAGCAGTACTTC
CSARRLAGISYEQYF
>.|TRBV27|TRBJ2-5|.
TGTGCCAGCAGAGGACGGAACCAAGAGACCCAGTACTTC
CASRGRNQETQYF
>few|TRBV15|TRBJ2-3|.
TGTGCCACCAGCAGATTCACAGATACGCAGTATTTT
CATSRFTDTQYF